This T cell receptor beta chain was captured by sequencing in a study of T-cell memory formation after mild COVID-19. Study-wide context: TCR clusters largely stayed donor specific. Notes on the study in general: Some clones that responded turned up in pre-infection memory, which suggests that cross-reactive memory joined in. In second-wave clones peaking day 37, SARS-CoV-2 specificity remained unconfirmed.

This CDR3 has 17 residues. The V gene lost 0 bases and the J gene lost 3 bases, with 15 bases spanning the gap. From germline, CDR1 is KGHDR and CDR2 SFDVKD. This clonotype has a handful of counts. Its antigen is as yet unknown. TCRdb processed the 5' RACE reads anew with MiXCR; each CDR3 protein has one entry. The data show some 130,000 distinct CDR3 sequences, under 30% seen once. This clonotype was sampled from an adult woman who had mild COVID-19 (a few samples of this study predate the infection). Cell type and time point are not known. This chain links TRBV24-1 with TRBJ2-3; possible D gene TRBD1, 8 bases. Sequencing input: PBMCs or a T cell subset sorted from them (not recorded which). The CDR3 nucleotides read TGTGCCACCAGTGATTTGCAAGCGGGACAGGTGACAGATACGCAGTATTTT. Translating gives CATSDLQAGQVTDTQYF.